These 3 T cell receptor beta chains were sequenced from one sample in a study of T cell repertoires in cytomegalovirus infection. TCRdb re-derived calls from the reads in MiXCR, one entry per CDR3 protein. The sample consists of approximately 730,000 distinct CDR3 sequences, 30% to 40% of them appearing once. Their recognized antigens are unknown. The material was cultured PBMCs, obtained from culture after CMV antigen stimulation. The source of these receptors is a human donor in good health (CMV status not recorded). Some clones in this sample may be carry-over from other donors' samples.

This clonotype was found a few times. The rearrangement joins TRBV18 to TRBJ1-1, with D perhaps TRBD1 (5 bases). The CDR3 sequence is 16 residues long. Trimming cost V 6 bases and J 5 bases, with 22 bases left between them. CDR1 is KGHSH, CDR2 LQKENI, per germline. The CDR3 spells CASSFGGRRGWTEAFF. CDR3 nucleotides: TGTGCCAGCTCGTTTGGAGGGAGAAGGGGTTGGACTGAAGCTTTCTTT.

The J gene is TRBJ2-2, the V gene TRBV4-3; 12 bases are shared with TRBD2. The CDR3 has 19 residues. The germline gives CDR1 LGHNA, CDR2 YSLEER. The V gene end was trimmed by 0 bases and the J gene end by 4 bases; junction bases not matched to a gene: 9. This CDR3 reads CASSQDPLTSGGLTGELFF. The CDR3 DNA is TGCGCCAGCAGCCAAGACCCCCTGACTAGCGGGGGCCTCACCGGGGAGCTGTTTTTT.

CDR3 sequence reads: CASSQDLVTLTQFF. CDR3 sequence (DNA): TGTGCCAGCAGCCAAGACTTGGTAACCTTAACGCAGTTCTTC. V is TRBV14 and J is TRBJ2-1; D remains unclear. This CDR3 has 14 residues. V lost 0 bases and J lost 12, with 15 bases in between. The germline gives CDR1 SGHDN, CDR2 FVKESK.